Listed below are T cell receptor beta chains from one sample, sequenced in a study of T cell repertoires in cytomegalovirus infection. One entry per CDR3 protein results from TCRdb running MiXCR on the reads. The sample shows about 160,000 distinct CDR3 sequences, about 15% of them seen only once. The source material was CD8+ T cells from PBMCs. These receptors were obtained from a human donor in good health (CMV status not recorded). Some clones in this sample may be carry-over from other donors' samples. Each CDR3 is given with its conserved first and last residue. D genes are given only for firm matches. Clone size is shown for a subset of rows, as once, few, many or a class of expanded clone.

j_call clone_size d_call cdr3_length v_call cdr3_aa cdr3_nt
TRBJ2-1 many NA 15 TRBV7-8 CASSLGQGSRHEQFF TGTGCCAGCAGCTTAGGGCAGGGAAGTAGACATGAGCAGTTCTTC
TRBJ1-1 many NA 16 TRBV7-9 CASSLGGREGGTEAFF TGTGCCAGCAGCTTAGGAGGGAGGGAAGGGGGGACTGAAGCTTTCTTT
TRBJ2-7 NA TRBD1 14 TRBV28 CASFGLDRVWEQYF TGTGCCAGTTTCGGCTTGGACAGGGTCTGGGAGCAGTACTTC
TRBJ1-1 NA NA 11 TRBV6-5 CASRFGVEAFF TGTGCCAGCCGCTTTGGGGTGGAAGCTTTCTTT
TRBJ2-1 NA NA 16 TRBV6-2/TRBV6-3 CARKSARTSTGDEQFF TGTGCCAGAAAGTCCGCGAGAACTAGCACCGGCGATGAGCAGTTCTTC
TRBJ2-1 NA NA 14 TRBV7-8 CASSLAGGVIEQFF TGTGCCAGCAGCTTAGCGGGCGGGGTTATTGAGCAGTTCTTC
TRBJ2-5 NA TRBD2 16 TRBV7-2 CASSPTSGGRGETQYF TGTGCCAGCAGCCCGACTAGCGGGGGCCGAGGGGAGACCCAGTACTTC
TRBJ2-7 NA TRBD1 13 TRBV28 CAVNRDRGIEQYF TGTGCCGTCAACCGGGACAGGGGTATCGAGCAGTACTTC
TRBJ1-5 few TRBD1 14 TRBV7-9 CASSGGTGDQPQHF TGTGCCAGCAGCGGCGGGACAGGGGATCAGCCCCAGCATTTT
TRBJ1-6 NA TRBD1 16 TRBV28 CASSFRQGWGNSPLHF TGTGCCAGCAGTTTCCGACAGGGGTGGGGTAATTCACCCCTCCACTTT
TRBJ2-5 NA TRBD1 15 TRBV7-9 CASSSRDRGEETQYF TGTGCCAGCAGCTCCCGGGACAGGGGGGAAGAGACCCAGTACTTC
TRBJ1-1 NA NA 12 TRBV20-1 CSARGQNTEAFF TGCAGTGCTAGAGGACAGAACACTGAAGCTTTCTTT
TRBJ2-1 many NA 13 TRBV7-2 CASSLRGFGEQFF TGTGCCAGCAGCTTAAGGGGTTTCGGTGAGCAGTTCTTC
TRBJ2-1 NA TRBD2 15 TRBV2 CASSSLAGVYNEQFF TGTGCCAGCAGTTCTCTAGCGGGGGTTTACAATGAGCAGTTCTTC
TRBJ2-3 NA NA 13 TRBV6-4 CASSRTGPDTQYF TGTGCCAGCAGTCGGACTGGGCCTGATACGCAGTATTTT
TRBJ1-5 few NA 13 TRBV6-2/TRBV6-3 CASSYGYNQPQHF TGTGCCAGCAGTTACGGATACAATCAGCCCCAGCATTTT
TRBJ2-2 NA NA 16 TRBV7-9 CASSSKAGTDTGELFF TGTGCCAGCAGTAGCAAAGCCGGGACTGACACCGGGGAGCTGTTTTTT
TRBJ2-6 few TRBD1 14 TRBV2 CASSDRAGANVLTF TGTGCCAGCAGCGACAGGGCTGGGGCCAACGTCCTGACTTTC
TRBJ2-1 few TRBD1 14 TRBV29-1 CSAAGTGGYNEQFF TGCAGCGCGGCCGGGACAGGGGGATACAATGAGCAGTTCTTC
TRBJ2-7 few NA 14 TRBV7-8 CASSLRDISRGQYF TGTGCCAGCAGCTTACGGGACATTTCCCGAGGGCAGTACTTC
TRBJ2-3 once NA 15 TRBV6-2/TRBV6-3 CASSYTSGPGDTQYF TGTGCCAGCAGTTACACAAGCGGCCCGGGGGATACGCAGTATTTT
TRBJ2-1 NA TRBD2 14 TRBV7-3 CASSRTSGGYEQFF TGTGCCAGCAGCCGGACTAGCGGGGGTTACGAGCAGTTCTTC
TRBJ2-5 NA TRBD2 14 TRBV19 CASGDSGREETQYF TGTGCCAGCGGGGATAGCGGGAGGGAAGAGACCCAGTACTTC
TRBJ2-5 few NA 16 TRBV4-3 CASSLTLGTSQETQYF TGCGCCAGCAGCCTTACCCTCGGGACTTCCCAAGAGACCCAGTACTTC
TRBJ2-7 NA NA 14 TRBV7-6 CASSYDLNSYEQYF TGTGCCAGCAGCTACGACCTGAACTCCTACGAGCAGTACTTC
TRBJ1-1 NA NA 14 TRBV11-1 CASSLSRGATEAFF TGTGCCAGCAGCTTAAGTAGGGGCGCCACTGAAGCTTTCTTT
TRBJ1-1 NA NA 14 TRBV28 CASSLEVEDTEAFF TGTGCCAGCAGTTTAGAGGTTGAGGACACTGAAGCTTTCTTT
TRBJ1-4 NA NA 15 TRBV18 CASSPPNGGVEKLFF TGTGCCAGCTCACCACCGAATGGCGGGGTCGAAAAACTGTTTTTT
TRBJ2-3 NA TRBD2 15 TRBV4-1 CASSQGLAGTDTQYF TGCGCCAGCAGCCAAGGGCTAGCGGGCACAGATACGCAGTATTTT
TRBJ2-3 many NA 17 TRBV20-1 CSARDRGRAAPTDTQYF TGCAGTGCTAGAGATCGAGGCAGGGCAGCACCCACAGATACGCAGTATTTT
TRBJ2-1 NA TRBD1 14 TRBV9 CASSTGTGNNEQFF TGTGCCAGCAGTACCGGGACAGGGAACAATGAGCAGTTCTTC
TRBJ2-7 many NA 12 TRBV7-2 CASSLGSYEQYF TGTGCCAGCAGCTTAGGCTCCTACGAGCAGTACTTC
TRBJ2-1 NA TRBD2 17 TRBV6-2/TRBV6-3 CASSTLEASGVYNEQFF TGTGCCAGCAGTACCCTAGAAGCTAGCGGGGTCTACAATGAGCAGTTCTTC